The sequence of this TCR beta chain was determined in a study of T cell repertoires in cytomegalovirus infection. Each CDR3 protein is one row after TCRdb ran MiXCR on the reads. The table shows 800,000 to 950,000 distinct CDR3 sequences, with roughly 33% occurring only once. This clonotype showed up just a few times. Its antigen is unidentified. The CDR3 is 17 amino acids. Germline trimming cut 0 bases from V and 5 bases from J; bases unmatched to any gene: 4. The germline gives CDR1 SGHVS, CDR2 FNYEAQ. This TCR was recovered from a human donor in good health (CMV status not recorded). Some clones in this sample may be carry-over from other donors' samples. The V gene is TRBV7-6, the J gene TRBJ2-7; TRBD2 agrees at 16 bases. The sample consisted of cultured CD8+ T cells from PBMCs, taken from culture after CMV antigen stimulation. The DNA for the CDR3 is TGTGCCAGCAGCTTAGCGGGACTAGCGGGGGGGCGACACGAGCAGTACTTC. Translating gives CASSLAGLAGGRHEQYF.